The TCR beta chain described here comes from a study of circulating CD8 cells and anti-PD-1 response in melanoma. This CDR3 has 15 amino acids. V lost 3 bases, J lost 0 bases, and 9 bases lay in between. Germline CDR1 MDHEN, CDR2 SYDVKM. TCR libraries were prepared from approximately 15 ng of total RNA with the QIAseq Immune Repertoire TCR panel. TCRdb passed the reads through MiXCR, listing each CDR3 protein once. The sample carries about 600 distinct CDR3 sequences, approximately 9.8% recorded once. From live CD3+CD8+TCRalphabeta+ cells, four PD-1 and/or TIGIT subsets were sorted. The study, taken as a whole, reports: Most experiments lacked replicates. Tumor reactivity was tested by peptide assays on expanded sorted subsets.

About this clonotype itself: Its cognate antigen is unknown.

The specimen comprised CD8+ T cells from PBMCs, sampled at baseline or after one month of anti-PD-1 therapy (not recorded which). The chain has TRBV28 and TRBJ1-5, with D unclear. The receptor was derived from a human donor with melanoma. This CDR3 is CASSFSDGSNQPQHF. CDR3 in DNA: TGTGCCAGCAGTTTCAGTGACGGTAGCAATCAGCCCCAGCATTTT.